This TCR beta chain was sequenced for a study of shared clonotypes between healthy human individuals. Sequencing used immunoSEQ multiplex PCR; TCRdb keeps in-frame clones, though not all of them. In the table there are under 550,000 clones, 96% of which are singletons. Whole-study findings and limits: Rarefaction gave evidence that sorted-subset sequencing remained incomplete despite large depth. As a rule, naive subsets had a larger estimated richness than memory subsets.

The length of the CDR3 is 17 residues. The V and J ends lost 1 base and 4 bases, in that order; junction bases with no gene match: 11. In germline, CDR1 is SGHVS, CDR2 FQNEAQ. Comment on this clone: Its matching antigen is unknown.

CD45RA-negative memory and CD45RA+ naive subsets were split from the CD4+ cells. The sample comprised naive CD4+ T cells sorted from blood. Subset noted: CD45RA+ positively selected. The rearrangement links TRBV7-8 to TRBJ1-2, with TRBD1 matching 8 bases. The receptor's source is a woman between 25 and 40 years old in good health. CDR3 DNA: TGTGCCAGCAGCTTAGTTGGAGCGACAGGGGAAAGCTATGGCTACACCTTC. It codes for CASSLVGATGESYGYTF.